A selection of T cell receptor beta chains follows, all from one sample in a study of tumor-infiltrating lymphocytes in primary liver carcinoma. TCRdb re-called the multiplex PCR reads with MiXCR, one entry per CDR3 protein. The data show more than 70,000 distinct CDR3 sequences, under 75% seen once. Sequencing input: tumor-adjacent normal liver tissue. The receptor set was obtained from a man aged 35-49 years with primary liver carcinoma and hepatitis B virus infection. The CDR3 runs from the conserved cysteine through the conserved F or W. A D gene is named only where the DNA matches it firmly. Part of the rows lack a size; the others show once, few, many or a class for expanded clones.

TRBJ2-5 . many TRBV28 CASSPLGGTQETQYF TGTGCCAGCAGTCCCCTTGGGGGGACGCAAGAGACCCAGTACTTC
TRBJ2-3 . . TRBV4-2 CASSQRGGSFVDTQYF TGTGCCAGCAGCCAACGAGGGGGGTCTTTCGTAGATACGCAGTATTTT
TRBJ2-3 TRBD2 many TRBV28 CASSSLAGRANTQYF TGTGCCAGCAGTTCGCTAGCGGGGAGAGCAAATACGCAGTATTTT
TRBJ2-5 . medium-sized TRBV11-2 CASSLSPSRHETQYF TGTGCCAGCAGCTTAAGTCCTAGCCGACATGAGACCCAGTACTTC
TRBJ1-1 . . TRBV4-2 CASSHQAAMNTEAFF TGTGCCAGCAGCCATCAGGCTGCCATGAACACTGAAGCTTTCTTT
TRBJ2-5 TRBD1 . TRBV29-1 CSLEADRGRAETQHF TGCAGCCTTGAAGCGGACAGGGGGCGAGCAGAGACACAGCACTTC
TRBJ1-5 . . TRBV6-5 CASSYDQAGNQPQHF TGCGCCAGCAGTTACGATCAGGCGGGCAATCAGCCCCAGCATTTT
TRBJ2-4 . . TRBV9 CASSGRDSKNIQYF TGTGCCAGCAGCGGGAGGGATTCCAAAAACATTCAGTACTTC
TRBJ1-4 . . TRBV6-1 CASSPAITVVEEKLFF TGTGCCAGCAGCCCGGCAATTACGGTCGTTGAGGAAAAACTGTTTTTT
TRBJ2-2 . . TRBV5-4 CASSAPIGELFF TGTGCCAGCAGCGCCCCCATCGGGGAGCTGTTTTTT
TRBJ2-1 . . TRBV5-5 CASSLAPGRHNEQFF TGTGCCAGCAGCTTGGCTCCCGGACGGCACAATGAGCAGTTCTTC
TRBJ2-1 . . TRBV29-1 CIVEFPRGSRPSYNEQFF TGCATCGTTGAGTTCCCCCGGGGAAGCAGACCCTCCTACAATGAGCAGTTCTTC
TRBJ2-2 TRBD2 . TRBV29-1 CSVGTSAANTWGLFF TGCAGCGTTGGGACTAGCGCGGCAAACACCTGGGGGCTGTTTTTT
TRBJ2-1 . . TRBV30 CAWSLLKEQFF TGTGCCTGGAGTCTCCTCAAAGAGCAGTTCTTC
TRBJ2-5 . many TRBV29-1 CSVAQAETQYF TGCAGCGTAGCCCAAGCGGAGACCCAGTACTTC
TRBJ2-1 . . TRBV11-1 CASAGAYDDQFF TGTGCCAGCGCTGGGGCCTACGATGATCAGTTCTTC
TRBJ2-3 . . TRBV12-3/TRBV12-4 CARGPGNTDTQYF TGTGCCAGGGGCCCGGGGAACACGGATACGCAGTATTTT
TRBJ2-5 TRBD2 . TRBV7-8 CASSRRAGVREETQYF TGTGCCAGCAGCCGAAGGGCGGGAGTGAGGGAAGAGACCCAGTACTTC
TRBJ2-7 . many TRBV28 CASITHSYEQYF TGTGCCAGCATAACACATTCCTACGAGCAGTACTTC
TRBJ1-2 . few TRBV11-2 CASSLGTGVIGYTF TGTGCCAGCAGCTTAGGAACAGGAGTCATTGGCTACACCTTC
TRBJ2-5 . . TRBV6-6 CATSYASSGQETQYF TGTGCCACCAGTTACGCGTCAAGCGGGCAAGAGACCCAGTACTTC
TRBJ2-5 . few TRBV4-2 CANSQDPPEGEETQYF TGTGCCAACAGCCAAGATCCCCCGGAGGGAGAAGAGACCCAGTACTTC
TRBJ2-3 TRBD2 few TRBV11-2 CASSFTTSGSDTQYF TGTGCCAGCAGCTTCACGACTAGCGGGAGTGATACGCAGTATTTT
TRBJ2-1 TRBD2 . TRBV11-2 CASSLELLAGMNEQLF TGCGCCAGCAGCTTAGAACTCCTAGCGGGAATGAATGAGCAGCTCTTT
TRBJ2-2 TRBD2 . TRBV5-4 CAGSLPSGRTTGELFF TGTGCCGGCAGCTTGCCAAGCGGGAGGACCACCGGGGAGCTGTTCTTT
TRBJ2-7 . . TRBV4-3 CASSRELARGHEQCF TGCGCCAGCAGCCGGGAGCTAGCGAGAGGGCACGAGCAGTGCTTC
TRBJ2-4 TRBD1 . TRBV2 CASSTGTGLADIQYF TGTGCCAGCAGTACGGGGACAGGGCTGGCGGACATTCAGTACTTC
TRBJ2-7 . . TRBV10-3 CVISEQYSTNDEQYF TGTGTCATCAGTGAGCAGTACAGCACTAACGACGAGCAGTACTTC
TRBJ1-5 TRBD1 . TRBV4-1 CASSQDLVSGGDRPQHF TGCGCCAGCAGCCAAGATTTGGTCTCAGGGGGGGATCGGCCCCAGCATTTT
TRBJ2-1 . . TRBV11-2 CAGSPRIRNEQLF TGCGCCGGCAGCCCACGAATACGCAATGAGCAGCTCTTC
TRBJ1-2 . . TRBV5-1 CASSPEATGNYGYTF TGCGCCAGCAGCCCGGAGGCTACAGGGAACTATGGCTACACCTTC
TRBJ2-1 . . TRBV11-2 CTSSLGAGDYNEQFF TGTACGAGCAGCTTAGGGGCAGGGGATTACAATGAGCAGTTCTTC
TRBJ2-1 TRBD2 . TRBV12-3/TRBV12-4 CASNLGSGSKMGEQFF TGTGCCAGCAATTTAGGTAGCGGGAGTAAGATGGGTGAGCAGTTCTTC
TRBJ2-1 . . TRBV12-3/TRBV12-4 CASSQVLALSEHFF TGTGCCAGCAGTCAAGTGCTAGCGCTAAGTGAGCACTTCTTC
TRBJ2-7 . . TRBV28 CASSAPVEQCF TGTGCAAGCAGTGCCCCGGTCGAGCAGTGCTTC
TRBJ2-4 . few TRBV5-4 CASSSPSSDKNIQYF TGTGCCAGCAGCTCCCCTAGTAGCGACAAAAACATTCAGTACTTC
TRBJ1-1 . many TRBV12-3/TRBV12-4 CASRRETANTEAFF TGTGCCAGCAGGAGAGAGACGGCGAACACTGAAGCTTTCTTT
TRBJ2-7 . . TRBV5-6 CASNRTWIGSYEQYF TGTGCCAGTAATCGGACATGGATCGGGTCCTACGAGCAGTACTTC
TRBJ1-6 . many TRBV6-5 CASSKTLRKESPLHF TGTGCCAGCAGTAAAACCCTTAGGAAGGAGTCACCCCTCCACTTT
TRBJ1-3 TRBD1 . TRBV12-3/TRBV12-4 CGSSLGTGHSGNTIYF TGTGGCAGCAGTTTGGGGACAGGCCACTCTGGAAACACCATATATTTT
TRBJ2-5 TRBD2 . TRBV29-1 CSVYLIAGRKTQYF TGCAGCGTCTACTTAATAGCGGGACGTAAGACCCAGTACTTC
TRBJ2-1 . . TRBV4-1 CASSLLGNNKNEQFF TGCGCTAGCAGCCTGCTCGGTAACAACAAGAATGAGCAGTTCTTC
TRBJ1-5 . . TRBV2 CASRGMYSNQPQHF TGTGCCAGCAGGGGCATGTATAGCAATCAGCCCCAGCATTTT
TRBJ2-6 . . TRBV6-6 CASSPRVYGADVLTF TGTGCCAGCAGCCCCAGGGTGTATGGGGCCGACGTCCTGACTTTC
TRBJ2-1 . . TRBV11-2 CASSLGVVSNEQFF TGTGCCAGCAGCCTAGGGGTAGTGAGCAATGAGCAGTTCTTC
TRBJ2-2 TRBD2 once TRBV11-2 CVSCLGLGITGELFF TGTGTTAGCTGCTTAGGACTAGGGATCACCGGGGAGCTGTTTTTT
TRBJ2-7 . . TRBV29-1 CSVDEERDGSYEQYF TGCAGCGTTGATGAAGAACGTGACGGGAGCTATGAGCAGTACTTC
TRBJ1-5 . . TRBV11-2 CASSFCGGSTDTQHF TGTGCCAGCAGCTTCTGCGGGGGTAGCACGGATACGCAGCATTTT
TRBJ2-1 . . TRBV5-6 CASSLEGGSPYNEQFF TGTGCCAGCAGCTTGGAAGGTGGGAGTCCCTACAATGAGCAGTTCTTC
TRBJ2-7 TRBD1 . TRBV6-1 CVTGAALEYEQYF TGTGTCACAGGGGCCGCGCTAGAATACGAGCAGTACTTC
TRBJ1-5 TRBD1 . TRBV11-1 CASSYDREQGDKDQPQHF TGTGCAAGCAGCTACGATCGTGAACAGGGGGATAAGGATCAGCCCCAGCATTTT
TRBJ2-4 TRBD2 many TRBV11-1 CISSFPGTSGTKNIQYF TGTATCAGCAGCTTTCCCGGGACTAGCGGGACTAAAAACATTCAGTACTTC
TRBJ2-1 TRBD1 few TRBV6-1 CAGSETGGAYNEQFF TGTGCCGGCAGTGAAACAGGGGGCGCCTACAATGAGCAGTTCTTC
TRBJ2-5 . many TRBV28 CASSARQGSRGETQYF TGTGCCAGCAGTGCAAGGCAGGGGTCACGCGGGGAGACCCAGTACTTC